This TCR beta chain derives from a study of T cell repertoires in cytomegalovirus infection. On the study more broadly: Public TCR beta signatures indicated both CMV infection and matching HLA type.

This clonotype has ten or more counts. TCRdb passed the reads through MiXCR, listing each CDR3 protein once. The data hold about 76,000 distinct CDR3 sequences, with 3% to 4.5% observed a single time. Source material: PBMCs. This clonotype was obtained from a human donor in good health (CMV status not recorded). Some clones in this sample may be carry-over from other donors' samples.

The CDR3, as DNA: TGCAGTGCTAGTACTTTTTTCCCCTACGAGCAGTACTTC. Translation: CSASTFFPYEQYF. The rearrangement uses TRBV20-1 and TRBJ2-7, with unresolved D. This CDR3 region has 13 residues. Germline V CDR1 and CDR2: DFQATT, SNEGSKA (reference sequence). The V end was cut by 3 bases, the J end by 2 bases, with 11 bases between.